This T cell receptor (beta chain) was found in a study of T-cell memory formation after mild COVID-19. Study overall: Among the donors, TCR clusters were largely specific to each donor. Overall study findings and caveats: CD4+ contracting clones were found mainly in CM and EM, and CD8+ ones in EMRA. Nothing showed for sure that second-wave clones peaking on day 37 were SARS-CoV-2 specific.

A note on this clonotype: Its specificity is unknown.

TCRdb re-derived calls from the 5' RACE reads in MiXCR, one entry per CDR3 protein. The sample includes about 430,000 distinct CDR3 sequences, more than 20% of them seen just once. V shed 11 bases and J shed 11 bases, with 21 bases lying between them. CDR3 length: 12 amino acids. Specimen: PBMCs or a T cell subset sorted from them (not recorded which). The receptor was isolated from an adult woman who had mild COVID-19 (a few samples of this study predate the infection). Cell type and time point are not known. This chain uses TRBV12-3 or TRBV12-4 with TRBJ1-1, with TRBD1 as a possible D gene (5 bases). The CDR3 loop is CAPVGGDSGAFF. CDR3 nucleotides: TGTGCCCCCGTGGGGGGGGACTCAGGGGCTTTCTTT.